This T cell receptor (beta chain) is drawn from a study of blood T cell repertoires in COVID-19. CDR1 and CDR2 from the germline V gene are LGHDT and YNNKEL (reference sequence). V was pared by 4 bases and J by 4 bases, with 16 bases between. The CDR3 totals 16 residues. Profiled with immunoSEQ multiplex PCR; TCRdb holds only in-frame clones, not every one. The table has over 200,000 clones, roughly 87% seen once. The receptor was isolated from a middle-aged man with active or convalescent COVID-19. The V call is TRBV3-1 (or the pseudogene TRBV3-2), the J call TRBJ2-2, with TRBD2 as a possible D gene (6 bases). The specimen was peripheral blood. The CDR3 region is CASSPGGGQVTGELFF. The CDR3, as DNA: TGTGCCAGCAGCCCTGGAGGAGGGCAGGTCACCGGGGAGCTGTTTTTT.